The 12 T cell receptor beta chains presented below share a single source sample, sequenced in a study of vaccination and CD4 T cells after COVID-19. Sequencing of cultured CD4+ T cell DNA used the Oncomine TCR Beta short-read assay. A single record per CDR3 protein comes from TCRdb applying MiXCR to the PCR reads. The repertoire includes roughly 11,000 distinct CDR3 sequences, under 50% of them detected once, and 20% to 25% sits in the top ten. The antigens these receptors bind are not known. Treatment reported: roughly 11-day PBMC culture with coronavirus spike peptide pools or control peptides (ViraFEST assay). This sample comprised cultured CD4+ T cells from blood, obtained after SARS-CoV-2 vaccination. These receptors originate from a human donor with COVID-19.

This clonotype occurred a few times. The chain links TRBV7-9 to TRBJ1-1; 8 bases agree with TRBD1. Trimming cost V 4 bases and J 4 bases; bases outside gene matches: 23. The CDR3 contains 20 residues. Germline CDR1 is SEHNR and CDR2 is FQNEAQ (reference sequence). The CDR3, as DNA: TGTGCCAGCAGCTCCTTTGGATCCACAGGGGGTGATGGGTCGGGCACTGAAGCTTTCTTT. It yields the protein CASSSFGSTGGDGSGTEAFF.

The chain joins TRBV27 to TRBJ1-6; 7 nucleotides agree with TRBD1. This CDR3 has 15 amino acids. V lost 6 bases and J lost 9; bases outside the gene matches: 11. Germline V CDR1 and CDR2: MNHEY, SMNVEV (reference sequence). CDR3 loop: CASSPRQGESSPLHF. The CDR3 nucleotides read TGTGCCAGCAGCCCTCGACAGGGCGAAAGTTCACCCCTCCACTTT.

This clonotype was seen a few times. The rearrangement links TRBV30 to TRBJ1-3, with 8 bases aligning to TRBD1. The junction had 8 bases not matched to a gene; V was cut back by 5 bases and J by 2 bases. Per the germline V gene, CDR1 is GTSNPN and CDR2 is SVGIG (reference sequence). The length of the CDR3 is 15 residues. The CDR3 is CAWSPQGAPGNTIYF. In nucleotides, the CDR3 is TGTGCCTGGTCCCCGCAGGGGGCGCCTGGAAACACCATATATTTT. The complete variable domain, with remaining parts taken from reference TRBV30 and TRBJ1-3, reads SQTIHQWPATLVQPVGSPLSLECTVEGTSNPNLYWYRQAAGRGLQLLFYSVGIGQISSEVPQNLSASRPQDRQFILSSKKLLLSDSGFYLCAWSPQGAPGNTIYFGEGSWLTVV.

The sample holds a few counts of this clonotype. The chain is built from TRBV19 and TRBJ1-1, with no clear D. Deletions cut 3 bases from V and 7 bases from J, with 9 bases between. Germline CDR1 and CDR2: LNHDA and SQIVND (reference sequence). This CDR3 is 12 amino acids long. In nucleotides, the CDR3 is TGTGCCAGTAGTATGCGGAGCGTTGAAGCTTTCTTT. It codes for CASSMRSVEAFF.

This chain connects TRBV6-1 to TRBJ1-6; 7 bases are a match to TRBD1. Germline V CDR1 and CDR2: MNHNS, SASEGT. The J segment lost 10 bases and the V segment lost 6 bases, leaving 12 bases of the junction unmatched. This CDR3 contains 15 residues. CDR3 region: CASSDGLRGISPLHF. The CDR3 DNA reads as TGTGCCAGCAGCGACGGACTCAGGGGGATCTCACCCCTCCACTTT.

This sequence joins TRBV5-1 and TRBJ2-7; D is perhaps TRBD1 or TRBD2 (6 bases each). Germline V gene lookup returns CDR1 SGHRS and CDR2 YFSETQ. V lost 0 bases and J 2 bases, leaving 12 bases between the germline ends. CDR3 size: 15 residues. CDR3 sequence (DNA): TGCGCCAGCAGCTTGGATGGGGGGCCCACCTACGAGCAGTACTTC. Translating gives CASSLDGGPTYEQYF.

V gene TRBV5-4 combines with J gene TRBJ2-1, with D perhaps TRBD1 or TRBD2 (7 bases each). The CDR3 totals 18 residues. CDR1 is SGHNT, CDR2 YYREEE, per germline (reference sequence). The ends were cut back, 0 bases at V and 0 bases at J, with 16 bases in the middle. Written as DNA, the CDR3 is TGTGCCAGCAGCTTGGGGCAGGGGGGGATGAGCTCCTACAATGAGCAGTTCTTC. Protein sequence: CASSLGQGGMSSYNEQFF.

CDR3 residues: CASSFFGENTEAFF. The CDR3 DNA reads as TGTGCCAGCAGTTTTTTCGGGGAGAACACTGAAGCTTTCTTT. The chain has TRBV12-3 or TRBV12-4 and TRBJ1-1; D not resolved. The CDR3 has 14 amino acids. V lost 3 bases to trimming and J lost 1 base, with 9 bases between them.

V gene TRBV7-3 combines with J gene TRBJ2-7; no definite D call. V was trimmed by 5 bases and J by 6 bases, leaving 14 bases between them. Germline-derived CDR1 and CDR2 are SGHTA and FQGTGA. The CDR3 spans 13 residues. CDR3 sequence reads: CASSPSPNGEQYF. In DNA form, the CDR3 reads TGTGCCAGCAGCCCCTCCCCCAACGGCGAGCAGTACTTC.

This clonotype was seen only a few times. This rearrangement joins TRBV7-3 to TRBJ1-1; a weak D match, TRBD1 (5 bases). V was clipped by 3 bases and J by 4 bases, with 15 bases between them. Germline V gives CDR1 SGHTA, CDR2 FQGTGA. The CDR3 spans 15 residues. The CDR3 DNA reads TGTGCCAGCAGCTTGGCGGGGACTGTGGGCACTGAAGCTTTCTTT. As protein: CASSLAGTVGTEAFF.

The J gene is TRBJ2-5, the V gene TRBV7-2; 8 nucleotides match TRBD1. This CDR3 is built from 14 residues. Trimming took 5 bases from V and 1 from J; bases not matched to a gene: 3. CDR1 is SGHTA, CDR2 FQGNSA, per germline. CDR3 bases: TGTGCCAGCAGCCCCAGGGGGCCCCAAGAGACCCAGTACTTC. Protein product: CASSPRGPQETQYF.

The chain has TRBV12-2 and TRBJ2-7; no check of the table's D call, TRBD1, against the DNA was made. TRBV12-2 is an annotated pseudogene. The CDR3 totals 17 residues. CDR3 DNA: TGTGCAAGTCGCTTCTACTTAGGGAGACAGGGGTTAATGGAGCAGTACTTC. It codes for CASRFYLGRQGLMEQYF.